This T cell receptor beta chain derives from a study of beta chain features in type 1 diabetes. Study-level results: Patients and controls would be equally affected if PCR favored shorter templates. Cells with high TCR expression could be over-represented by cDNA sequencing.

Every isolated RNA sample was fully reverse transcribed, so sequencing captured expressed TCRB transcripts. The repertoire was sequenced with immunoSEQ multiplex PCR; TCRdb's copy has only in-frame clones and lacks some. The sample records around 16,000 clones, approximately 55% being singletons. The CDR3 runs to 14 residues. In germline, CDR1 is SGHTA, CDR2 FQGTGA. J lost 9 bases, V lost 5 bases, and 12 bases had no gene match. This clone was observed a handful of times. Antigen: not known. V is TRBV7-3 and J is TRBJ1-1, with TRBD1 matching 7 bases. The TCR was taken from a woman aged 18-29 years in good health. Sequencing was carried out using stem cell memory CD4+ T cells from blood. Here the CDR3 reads CASSIDRRQGKAFF. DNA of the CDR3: TGTGCCAGCAGCATAGACAGGAGACAGGGAAAAGCTTTCTTT.